The clone carrying this T cell receptor beta chain was seen repeatedly, ten times or more. Its antigen is not identified. TCRdb passed the reads through MiXCR, listing each CDR3 protein once. In the table there are 750,000 to 900,000 distinct CDR3 sequences, 25% to 35% of which are singletons. This entry comes from a study of T cell repertoires in cytomegalovirus infection. Whole-study findings and limits: Across the ex vivo response, the dominant clonotypes were HLA-C-restricted CMV-specific TCR beta clonotypes.

Per the germline V gene, CDR1 is PRHDT and CDR2 is FYEKMQ (reference sequence). The CDR3 is 12 residues long. V shed 5 bases and J 10 bases; nucleotides not matched to a gene: 5. The rearrangement uses TRBV13 and TRBJ2-3; 8 bases are shared with TRBD1. Sequenced here: cultured CD8+ T cells from PBMCs, sampled from culture after CMV antigen stimulation. The sequence was collected from a human donor in good health (CMV status not recorded). Some clones in this sample may be carry-over from other donors' samples. The CDR3 here is CASSPDRESQYF. The CDR3 DNA reads as TGTGCCAGCAGCCCGGACAGGGAGTCGCAGTATTTT.